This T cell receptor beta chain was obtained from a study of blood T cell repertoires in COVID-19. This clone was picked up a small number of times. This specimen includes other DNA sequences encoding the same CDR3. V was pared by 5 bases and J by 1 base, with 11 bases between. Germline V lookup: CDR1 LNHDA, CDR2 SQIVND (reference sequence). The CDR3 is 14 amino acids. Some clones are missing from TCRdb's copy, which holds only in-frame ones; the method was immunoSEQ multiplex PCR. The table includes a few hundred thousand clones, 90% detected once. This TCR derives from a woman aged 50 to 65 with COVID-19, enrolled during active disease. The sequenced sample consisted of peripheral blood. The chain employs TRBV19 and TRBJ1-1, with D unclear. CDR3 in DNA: TGTGCCAGTAGTGACCCACCAGGGAACACTGAAGCTTTCTTT. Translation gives CASSDPPGNTEAFF. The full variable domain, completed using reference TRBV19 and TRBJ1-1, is DGGITQSPKYLFRKEGQNVTLSCEQNLNHDAMYWYRQDPGQGLRLIYYSQIVNDFQKGDIAEGYSVSREKKESFPLTVTSAQKNPTAFYLCASSDPPGNTEAFFGQGTRLTVV.